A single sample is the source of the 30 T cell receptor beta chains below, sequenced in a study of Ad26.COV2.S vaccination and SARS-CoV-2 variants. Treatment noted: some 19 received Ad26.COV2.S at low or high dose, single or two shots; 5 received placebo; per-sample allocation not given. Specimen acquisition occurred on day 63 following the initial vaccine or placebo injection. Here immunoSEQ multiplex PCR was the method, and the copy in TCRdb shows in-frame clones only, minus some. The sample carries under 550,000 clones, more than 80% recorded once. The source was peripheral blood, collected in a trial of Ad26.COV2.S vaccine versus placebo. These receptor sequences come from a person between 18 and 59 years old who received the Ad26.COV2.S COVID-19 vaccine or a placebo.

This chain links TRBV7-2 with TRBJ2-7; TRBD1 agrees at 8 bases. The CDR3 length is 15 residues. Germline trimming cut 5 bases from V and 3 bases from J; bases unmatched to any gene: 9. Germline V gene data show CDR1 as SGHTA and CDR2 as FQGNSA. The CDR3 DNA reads TGTGCCAGCAGCCCCCCAGGGGGCAGAAGCTACGAGCAGTACTTC. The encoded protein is CASSPPGGRSYEQYF.

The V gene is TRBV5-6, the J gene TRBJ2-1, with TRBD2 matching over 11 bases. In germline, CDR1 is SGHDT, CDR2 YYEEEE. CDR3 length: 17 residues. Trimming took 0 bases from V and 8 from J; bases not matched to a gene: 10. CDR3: CASSLAPGLAVLDEQFF. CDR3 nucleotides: TGTGCCAGCAGCTTGGCCCCGGGACTAGCGGTCTTGGATGAGCAGTTCTTC.

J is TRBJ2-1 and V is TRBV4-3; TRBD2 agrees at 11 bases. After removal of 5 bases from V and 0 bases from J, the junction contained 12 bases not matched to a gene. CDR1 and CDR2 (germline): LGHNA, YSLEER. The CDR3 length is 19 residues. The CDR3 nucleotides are TGCGCCAGCAGCAAGTACGGGACTAGCGGAAAGAGCTCCTACAATGAGCAGTTCTTC. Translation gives CASSKYGTSGKSSYNEQFF.

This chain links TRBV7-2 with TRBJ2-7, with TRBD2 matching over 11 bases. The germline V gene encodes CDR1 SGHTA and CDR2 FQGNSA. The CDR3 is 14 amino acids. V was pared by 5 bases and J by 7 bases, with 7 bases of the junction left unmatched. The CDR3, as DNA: TGTGCCAGCAGCGCAACTAGCGGGGGCGGGGAGCAGTACTTC. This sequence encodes CASSATSGGGEQYF.

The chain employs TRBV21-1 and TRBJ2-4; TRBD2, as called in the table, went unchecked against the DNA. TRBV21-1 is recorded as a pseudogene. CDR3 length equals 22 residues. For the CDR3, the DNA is TGTGCCAGCAGCAAAGGTGACCCCGGGCTAGCGGGAGGGCACGCAACCAAAAACATTCAGTACTTC. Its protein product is CASSKGDPGLAGGHATKNIQYF.

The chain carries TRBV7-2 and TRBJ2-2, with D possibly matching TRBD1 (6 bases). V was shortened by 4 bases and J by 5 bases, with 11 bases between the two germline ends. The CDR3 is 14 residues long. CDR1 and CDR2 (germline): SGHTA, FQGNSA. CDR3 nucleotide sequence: TGTGCCAGCAGCTCCTCAACAGGGACCGGGGAGCTGTTTTTT. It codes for CASSSSTGTGELFF. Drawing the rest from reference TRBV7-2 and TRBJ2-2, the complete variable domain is GAGVSQSPSNKVTEKGKDVELRCDPISGHTALYWYRQSLGQGLEFLIYFQGNSAPDKSGLPSDRFSAERTGGSVSTLTIQRTQQEDSAVYLCASSSSTGTGELFFGEGSRLTVL.

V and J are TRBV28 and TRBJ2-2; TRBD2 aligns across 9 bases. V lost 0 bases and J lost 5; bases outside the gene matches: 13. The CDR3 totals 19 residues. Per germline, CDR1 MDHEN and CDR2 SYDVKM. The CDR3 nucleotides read TGTGCCAGCAGTTTATGGGACAGATTAGCGGGAGCGGGAACCGGGGAGCTGTTTTTT. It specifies CASSLWDRLAGAGTGELFF.

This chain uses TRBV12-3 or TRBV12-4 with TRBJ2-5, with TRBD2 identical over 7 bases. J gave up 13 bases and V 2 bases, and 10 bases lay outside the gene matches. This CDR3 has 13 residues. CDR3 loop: CASSLWGSGPSYF. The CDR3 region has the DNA TGTGCCAGCAGTTTATGGGGTAGCGGGCCATCGTACTTC.

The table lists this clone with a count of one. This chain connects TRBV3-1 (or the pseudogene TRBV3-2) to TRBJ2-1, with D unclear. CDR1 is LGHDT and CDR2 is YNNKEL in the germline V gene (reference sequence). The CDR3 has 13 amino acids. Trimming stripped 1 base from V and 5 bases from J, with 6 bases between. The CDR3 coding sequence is TGTGCCAGCAGCCAAGGCCAGAACAATGAGCAGTTCTTC. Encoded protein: CASSQGQNNEQFF.

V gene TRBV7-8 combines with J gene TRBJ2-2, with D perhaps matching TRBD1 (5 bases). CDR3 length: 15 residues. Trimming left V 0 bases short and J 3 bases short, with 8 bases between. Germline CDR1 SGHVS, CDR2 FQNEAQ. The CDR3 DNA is TGTGCCAGCAGCTTAGCGGACATATACACCGGGGAGCTGTTTTTT. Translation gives CASSLADIYTGELFF.

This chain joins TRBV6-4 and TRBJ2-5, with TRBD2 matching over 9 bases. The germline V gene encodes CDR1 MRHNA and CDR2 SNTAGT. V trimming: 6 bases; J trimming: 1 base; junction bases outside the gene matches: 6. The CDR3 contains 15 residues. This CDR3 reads CASSATSGSQETQYF. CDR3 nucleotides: TGTGCCAGCAGCGCGACTAGCGGAAGCCAAGAGACCCAGTACTTC.

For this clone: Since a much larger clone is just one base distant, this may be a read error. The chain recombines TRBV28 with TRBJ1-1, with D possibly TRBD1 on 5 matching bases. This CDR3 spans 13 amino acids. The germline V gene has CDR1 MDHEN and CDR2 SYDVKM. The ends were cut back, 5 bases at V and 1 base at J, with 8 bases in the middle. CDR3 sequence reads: CASSPTENTEAFF. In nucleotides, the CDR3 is TGTGCCAGCAGTCCGACAGAGAACACTGAAGCTTTCTTT.

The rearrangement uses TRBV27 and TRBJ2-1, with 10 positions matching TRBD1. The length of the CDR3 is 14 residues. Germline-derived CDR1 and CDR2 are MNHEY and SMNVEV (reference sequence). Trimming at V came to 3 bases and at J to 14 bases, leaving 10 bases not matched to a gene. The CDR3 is CASSFRQGAQDKFF. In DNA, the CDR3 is TGTGCCAGCAGTTTCCGACAGGGGGCCCAAGATAAGTTCTTC.

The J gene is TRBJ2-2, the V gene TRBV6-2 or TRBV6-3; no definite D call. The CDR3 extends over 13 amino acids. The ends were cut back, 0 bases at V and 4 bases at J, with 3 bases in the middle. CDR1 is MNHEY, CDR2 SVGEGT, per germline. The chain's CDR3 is CASSYSFTGELFF. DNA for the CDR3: TGTGCCAGCAGTTACTCGTTCACCGGGGAGCTGTTTTTT.

DNA for the CDR3: TGTGCCAGCAGTGAACTAGCGGGAGGGTATGAGCAGTTCTTC. Amino acids: CASSELAGGYEQFF. This sequence joins TRBV6-1 and TRBJ2-1; 12 positions agree with TRBD2. The trim removed 2 bases at V and 8 bases at J, leaving 1 base unmatched. This CDR3 contains 14 residues. CDR1 and CDR2 (germline): MNHNS, SASEGT.

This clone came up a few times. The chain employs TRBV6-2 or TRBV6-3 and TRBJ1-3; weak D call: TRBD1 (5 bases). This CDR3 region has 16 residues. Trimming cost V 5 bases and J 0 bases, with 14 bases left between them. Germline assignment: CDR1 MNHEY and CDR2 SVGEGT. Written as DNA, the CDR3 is TGTGCCAGCAGTCGGATGACAGTTTTCTCTGGAAACACCATATATTTT. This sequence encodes CASSRMTVFSGNTIYF.

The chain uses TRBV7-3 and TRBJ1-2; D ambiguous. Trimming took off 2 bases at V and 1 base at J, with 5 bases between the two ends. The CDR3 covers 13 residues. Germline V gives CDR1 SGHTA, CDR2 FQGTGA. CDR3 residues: CASSLGDNYGYTF. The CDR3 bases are TGTGCCAGCAGCTTAGGAGATAACTATGGCTACACCTTC. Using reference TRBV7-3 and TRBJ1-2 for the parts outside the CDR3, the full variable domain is GAGVSQTPSNKVTEKGKYVELRCDPISGHTALYWYRQSLGQGPEFLIYFQGTGAADDSGLPNDRFFAVRPEGSVSTLKIQRTERGDSAVYLCASSLGDNYGYTFGSGTRLTVV.

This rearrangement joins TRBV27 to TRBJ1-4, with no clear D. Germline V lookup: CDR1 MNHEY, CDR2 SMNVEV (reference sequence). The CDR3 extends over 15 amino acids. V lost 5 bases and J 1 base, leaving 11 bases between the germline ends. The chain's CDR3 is CASSGTVQTNEKLFF. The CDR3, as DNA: TGTGCCAGCAGTGGCACAGTCCAAACTAATGAAAAACTGTTTTTT.

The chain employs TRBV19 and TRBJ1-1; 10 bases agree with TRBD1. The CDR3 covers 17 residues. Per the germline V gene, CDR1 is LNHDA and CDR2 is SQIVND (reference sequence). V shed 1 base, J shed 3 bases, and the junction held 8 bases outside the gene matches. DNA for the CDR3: TGTGCCAGTAGTATAGGCCAGGGACAGGGGTTTTACACTGAAGCTTTCTTT. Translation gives CASSIGQGQGFYTEAFF.

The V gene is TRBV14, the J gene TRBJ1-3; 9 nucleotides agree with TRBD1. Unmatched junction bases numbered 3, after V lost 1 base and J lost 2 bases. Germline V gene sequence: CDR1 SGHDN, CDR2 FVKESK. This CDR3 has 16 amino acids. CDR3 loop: CASSQVWTGAGNTIYF. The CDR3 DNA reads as TGTGCCAGCAGCCAAGTATGGACAGGGGCTGGAAACACCATATATTTT.

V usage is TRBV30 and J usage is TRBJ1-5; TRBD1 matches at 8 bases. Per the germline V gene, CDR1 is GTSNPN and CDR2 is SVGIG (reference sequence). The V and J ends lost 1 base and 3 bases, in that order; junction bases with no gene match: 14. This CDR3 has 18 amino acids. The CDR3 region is CAWSDLTLTGENNQPQHF. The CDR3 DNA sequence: TGTGCCTGGAGTGACCTGACCCTGACAGGGGAGAACAATCAGCCCCAGCATTTT.

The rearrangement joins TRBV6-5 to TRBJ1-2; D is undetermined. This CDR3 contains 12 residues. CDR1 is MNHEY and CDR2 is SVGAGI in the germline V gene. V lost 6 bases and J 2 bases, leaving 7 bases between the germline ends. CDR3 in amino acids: CASRRTNYGYTF. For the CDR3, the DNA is TGTGCCAGCAGAAGGACGAACTATGGCTACACCTTC.

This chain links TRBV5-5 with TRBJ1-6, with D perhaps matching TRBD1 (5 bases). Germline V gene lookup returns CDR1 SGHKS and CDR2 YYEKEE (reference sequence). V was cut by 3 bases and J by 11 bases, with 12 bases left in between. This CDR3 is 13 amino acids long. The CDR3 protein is CASSYRDATPLHF. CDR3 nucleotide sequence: TGTGCCAGCAGCTACCGGGACGCAACACCCCTCCACTTT.

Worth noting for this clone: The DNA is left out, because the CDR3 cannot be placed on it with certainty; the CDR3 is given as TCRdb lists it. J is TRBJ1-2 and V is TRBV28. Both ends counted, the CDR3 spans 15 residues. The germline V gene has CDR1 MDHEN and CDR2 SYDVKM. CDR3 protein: CASSSSDGTNYGYTF.

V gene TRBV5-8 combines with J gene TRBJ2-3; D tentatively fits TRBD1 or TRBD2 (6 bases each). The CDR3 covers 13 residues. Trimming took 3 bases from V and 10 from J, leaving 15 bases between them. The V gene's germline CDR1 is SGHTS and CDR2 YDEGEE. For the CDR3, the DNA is TGTGCCAGCAGCTGGGAAGGGGGGCCGGCGCAGTATTTT. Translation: CASSWEGGPAQYF.

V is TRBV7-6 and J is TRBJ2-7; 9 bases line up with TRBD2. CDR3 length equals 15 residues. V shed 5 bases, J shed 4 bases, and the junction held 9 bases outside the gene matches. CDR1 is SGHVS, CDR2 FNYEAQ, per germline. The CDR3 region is CASSLESGGWYEQYF. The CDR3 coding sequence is TGTGCCAGCAGCCTAGAAAGCGGGGGGTGGTACGAGCAGTACTTC.

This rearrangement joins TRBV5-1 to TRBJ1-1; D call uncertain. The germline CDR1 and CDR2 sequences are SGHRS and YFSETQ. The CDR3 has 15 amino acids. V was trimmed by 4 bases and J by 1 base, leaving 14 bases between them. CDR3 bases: TGCGCCAGCAGCGTAGCCCAGTCTGGGAACACTGAAGCTTTCTTT. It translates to CASSVAQSGNTEAFF.

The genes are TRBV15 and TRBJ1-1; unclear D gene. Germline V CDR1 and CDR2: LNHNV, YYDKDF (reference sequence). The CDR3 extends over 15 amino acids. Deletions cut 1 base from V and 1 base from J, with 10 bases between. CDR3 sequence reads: CATSRAPVGNTEAFF. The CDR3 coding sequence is TGTGCCACCAGCAGAGCCCCCGTTGGGAACACTGAAGCTTTCTTT.

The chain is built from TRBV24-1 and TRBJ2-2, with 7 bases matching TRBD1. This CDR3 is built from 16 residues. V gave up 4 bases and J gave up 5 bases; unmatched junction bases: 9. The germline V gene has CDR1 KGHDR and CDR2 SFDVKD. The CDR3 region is CATSDPRQGNTGELFF. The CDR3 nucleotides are TGTGCCACCAGTGACCCTCGACAGGGAAATACCGGGGAGCTGTTTTTT.

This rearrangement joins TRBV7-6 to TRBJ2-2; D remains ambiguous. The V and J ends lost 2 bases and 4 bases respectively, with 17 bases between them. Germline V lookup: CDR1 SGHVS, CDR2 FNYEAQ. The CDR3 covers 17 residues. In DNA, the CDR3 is TGTGCCAGCAGCTTATTCTCGCGCCCCGTGTCCACCGGGGAGCTGTTTTTT. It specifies CASSLFSRPVSTGELFF.